Below are 5 T cell receptor beta chains sequenced from a single sample in a study of T-cell reconstitution after alpha-beta-depleted transplantation in children. For TCRbeta, the library was prepared with unique molecular identifiers. One entry per CDR3 protein, called by TCRdb with MiXCR from the PCR reads. Among about 980,000 distinct CDR3 sequences listed, around 30% were seen once. The specimen was PBMCs, mostly from graft donor cells, collected 360 days after TCRalphabeta/CD19-depleted stem cell transplant. These receptors all stem from a boy in the first two years of life who had a stem cell transplant for SCID, so the T cells may come from the graft donor.

This clonotype was detected only a few times. The V call is TRBV4-2, the J call TRBJ1-2; D gene uncertain. Germline loops: CDR1 LGHNA, CDR2 YNFKEQ. The CDR3 spans 14 residues. The V end was cut by 0 bases, the J end by 3 bases, with 8 bases between. The CDR3 nucleotides read TGTGCCAGCAGCCAAGATCGGCTCTACTATGGCTACACCTTC. This sequence encodes CASSQDRLYYGYTF.

The chain carries TRBV7-2 and TRBJ1-1; no definite D call. The ends were cut back, 1 base at V and 5 bases at J, with 14 bases in the middle. The CDR3 length is 15 residues. Germline V gives CDR1 SGHTA, CDR2 FQGNSA. CDR3 nucleotides: TGTGCCAGCAGCTTAGACGCGGTGGGTAGGACTGAAGCTTTCTTT. This codes for CASSLDAVGRTEAFF.

The V and J genes are TRBV29-1 and TRBJ2-1, with a possible D match to TRBD2 (7 bases). The CDR3 is 14 residues long. Germline CDR1 reads SQVTM; CDR2 reads ANQGSEA. V lost 3 bases and J lost 7, with 16 bases in between. The CDR3 reads CSVDYGGRKNEQFF. For the CDR3, the DNA is TGCAGCGTTGATTACGGGGGGCGTAAGAATGAGCAGTTCTTC.

There are a few counts of this clonotype. CDR3: CASSPAGAMNTEAFF. The DNA of the CDR3 is TGTGCCAGCAGCCCTGCCGGGGCAATGAACACTGAAGCTTTCTTT. The chain recombines TRBV4-2 with TRBJ1-1, with D tentatively TRBD1 (5 bases). The CDR3 length is 15 residues. CDR1 is LGHNA and CDR2 is YNFKEQ in the germline V gene. V gave up 4 bases and J gave up 0 bases, with 12 bases separating them.

This clonotype was observed at least ten times. The chain recombines TRBV12-3 or TRBV12-4 with TRBJ2-7; D might be TRBD1 (5 bases). CDR3 length equals 11 residues. The germline V and J ends were trimmed by 5 bases and 6 bases, with 8 bases remaining between them. For the CDR3, the DNA is TGTGCCAGCAGTCAGCAGGGCGAGCAGTACTTC. It yields the protein CASSQQGEQYF.